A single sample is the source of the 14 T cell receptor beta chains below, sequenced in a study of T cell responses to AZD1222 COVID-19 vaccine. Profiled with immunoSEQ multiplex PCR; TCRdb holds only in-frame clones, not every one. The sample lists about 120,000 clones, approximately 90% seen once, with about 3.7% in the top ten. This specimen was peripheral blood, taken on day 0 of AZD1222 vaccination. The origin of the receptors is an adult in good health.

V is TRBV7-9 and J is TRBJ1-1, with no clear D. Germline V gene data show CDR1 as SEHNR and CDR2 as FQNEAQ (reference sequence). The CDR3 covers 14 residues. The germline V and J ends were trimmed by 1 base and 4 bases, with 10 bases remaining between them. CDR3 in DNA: TGTGCCAGCAGCTTAGATCCATCCAGCACTGAAGCTTTCTTT. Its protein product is CASSLDPSSTEAFF.

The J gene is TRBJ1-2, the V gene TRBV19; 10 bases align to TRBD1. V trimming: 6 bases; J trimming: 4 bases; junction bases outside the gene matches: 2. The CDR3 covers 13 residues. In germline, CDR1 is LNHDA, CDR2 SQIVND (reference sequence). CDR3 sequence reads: CASSGTGAYGYTF. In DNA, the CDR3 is TGTGCCAGTAGCGGGACAGGGGCCTATGGCTACACCTTC.

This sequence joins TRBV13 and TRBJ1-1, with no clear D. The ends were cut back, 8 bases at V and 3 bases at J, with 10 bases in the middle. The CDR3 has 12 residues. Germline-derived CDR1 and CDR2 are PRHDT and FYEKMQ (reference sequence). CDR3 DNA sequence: TGTGCCAGCGTCCTCATGGACACTGAAGCTTTCTTT. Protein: CASVLMDTEAFF.

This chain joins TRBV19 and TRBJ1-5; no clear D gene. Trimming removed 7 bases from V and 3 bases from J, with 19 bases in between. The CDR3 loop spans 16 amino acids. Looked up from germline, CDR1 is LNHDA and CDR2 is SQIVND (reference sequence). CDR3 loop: CASKGRFLGVNQPQHF. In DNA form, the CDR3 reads TGTGCCAGTAAAGGACGTTTCCTGGGCGTCAATCAGCCCCAGCATTTT.

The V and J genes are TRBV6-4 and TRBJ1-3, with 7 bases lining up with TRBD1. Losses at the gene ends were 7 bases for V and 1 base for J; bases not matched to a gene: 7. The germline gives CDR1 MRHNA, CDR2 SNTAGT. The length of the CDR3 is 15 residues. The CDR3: CASKGEQGSGNTIYF. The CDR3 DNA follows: TGTGCCAGCAAGGGGGAACAGGGGTCTGGAAACACCATATATTTT.

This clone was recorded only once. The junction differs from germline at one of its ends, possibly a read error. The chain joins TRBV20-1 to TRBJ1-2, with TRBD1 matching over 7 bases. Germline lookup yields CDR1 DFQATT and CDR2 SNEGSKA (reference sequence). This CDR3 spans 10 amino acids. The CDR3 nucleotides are TGCAGCCCTAACCCTGGACAGGCGGTCTTC. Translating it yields CSPNPGQAVF.

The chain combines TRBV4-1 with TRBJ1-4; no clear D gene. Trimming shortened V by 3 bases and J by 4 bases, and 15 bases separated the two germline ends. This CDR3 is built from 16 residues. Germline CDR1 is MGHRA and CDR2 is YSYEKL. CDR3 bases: TGCGCCAGCAGCCAGGGGAGCGGAGCGTTTAATGAAAAACTGTTTTTT. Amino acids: CASSQGSGAFNEKLFF.

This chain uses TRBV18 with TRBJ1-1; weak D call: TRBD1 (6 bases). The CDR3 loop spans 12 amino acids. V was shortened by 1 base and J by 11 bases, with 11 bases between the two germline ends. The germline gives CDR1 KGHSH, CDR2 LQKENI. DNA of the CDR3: TGTGCCAGCTCACCACGGGGGCTGGACGCTTTCTTT. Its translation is CASSPRGLDAFF.

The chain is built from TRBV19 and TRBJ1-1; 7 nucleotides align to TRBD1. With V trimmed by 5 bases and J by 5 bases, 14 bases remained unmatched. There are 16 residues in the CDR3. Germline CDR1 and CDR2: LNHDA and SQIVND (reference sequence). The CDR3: CASSQRGRDSGTEAFF. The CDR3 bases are TGTGCCAGTAGTCAGCGGGGGAGGGACAGTGGAACTGAAGCTTTCTTT.

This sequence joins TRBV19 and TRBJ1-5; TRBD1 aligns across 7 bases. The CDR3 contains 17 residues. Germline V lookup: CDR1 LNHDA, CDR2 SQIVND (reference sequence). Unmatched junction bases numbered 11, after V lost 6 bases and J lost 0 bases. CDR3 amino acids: CASSPGARGNSNQPQHF. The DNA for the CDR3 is TGTGCCAGTAGCCCTGGGGCCAGGGGGAATAGCAATCAGCCCCAGCATTTT.

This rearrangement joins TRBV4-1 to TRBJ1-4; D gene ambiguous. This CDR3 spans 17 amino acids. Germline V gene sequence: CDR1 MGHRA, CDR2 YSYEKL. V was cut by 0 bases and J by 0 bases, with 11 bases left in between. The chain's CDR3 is CASSQEDGGTTNEKLFF. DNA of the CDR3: TGCGCCAGCAGCCAAGAAGATGGCGGGACAACTAATGAAAAACTGTTTTTT.

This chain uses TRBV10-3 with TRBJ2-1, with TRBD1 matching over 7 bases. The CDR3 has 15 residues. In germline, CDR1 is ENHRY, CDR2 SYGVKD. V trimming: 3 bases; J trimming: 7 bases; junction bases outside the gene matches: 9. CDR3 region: CAISEPGQPGNEQFF. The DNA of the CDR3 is TGTGCCATCAGTGAACCGGGACAGCCTGGGAATGAGCAGTTCTTC.

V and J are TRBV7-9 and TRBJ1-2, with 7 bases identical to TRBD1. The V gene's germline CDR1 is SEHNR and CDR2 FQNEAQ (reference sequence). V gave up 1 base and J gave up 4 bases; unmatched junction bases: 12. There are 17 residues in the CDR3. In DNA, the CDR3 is TGTGCCAGCAGCTTAGAAGGTACAGGGGCTTCCTCCTATGGCTACACCTTC. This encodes CASSLEGTGASSYGYTF.

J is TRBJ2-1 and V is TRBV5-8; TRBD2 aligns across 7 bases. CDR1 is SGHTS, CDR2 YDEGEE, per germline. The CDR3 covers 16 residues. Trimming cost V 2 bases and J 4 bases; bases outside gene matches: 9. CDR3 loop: CASSFRTGGPYNEQFF. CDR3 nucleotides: TGTGCCAGCAGCTTTAGGACGGGGGGACCTTACAATGAGCAGTTCTTC. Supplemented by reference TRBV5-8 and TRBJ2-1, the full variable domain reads EAGVTQSPTHLIKTRGQQATLRCSPISGHTSVYWYQQALGLGLQFLLWYDEGEERNRGNFPPRFSGRQFPNYSSELNVNALELEDSALYLCASSFRTGGPYNEQFFGPGTRLTVL.